This TCR beta chain was sequenced in a study of blood T cell repertoires in COVID-19. Study details: Samples representing acute and convalescent COVID-19 were sourced from the United States, Italy and Spain. The analysed material was cDNA or gDNA that came from T cells, B-cell-depleted T cells, or PBMCs.

Seattle patient enrollment occurred during active infection, with longitudinal follow-up thereafter. The authors' processing: Quantification of nucleated cells was approximated via reference gene primer amplification. Clones were sequenced by immunoSEQ multiplex PCR, and TCRdb holds only the in-frame ones, with some missing. That table furnishes V, J and clone size, whereas the DNA furnished D and trimming. Of roughly 150,000 clones in the sample, around nine tenths were seen once. The CDR3 totals 14 residues. Germline CDR1 SNHLY, CDR2 FYNNEI. With V trimmed by 7 bases and J by 6 bases, 9 bases remained unmatched. This clone has just a few counts.

This chain uses TRBV2 with TRBJ2-1, with 7 bases identical to TRBD1. The sample consisted of peripheral blood. The TCR comes from a woman between 70 and 85 years old with COVID-19, enrolled during active disease. The CDR3 region is CASKFGQDPNEQFF. CDR3 sequence (DNA): TGTGCCAGCAAATTCGGACAGGACCCCAATGAGCAGTTCTTC.